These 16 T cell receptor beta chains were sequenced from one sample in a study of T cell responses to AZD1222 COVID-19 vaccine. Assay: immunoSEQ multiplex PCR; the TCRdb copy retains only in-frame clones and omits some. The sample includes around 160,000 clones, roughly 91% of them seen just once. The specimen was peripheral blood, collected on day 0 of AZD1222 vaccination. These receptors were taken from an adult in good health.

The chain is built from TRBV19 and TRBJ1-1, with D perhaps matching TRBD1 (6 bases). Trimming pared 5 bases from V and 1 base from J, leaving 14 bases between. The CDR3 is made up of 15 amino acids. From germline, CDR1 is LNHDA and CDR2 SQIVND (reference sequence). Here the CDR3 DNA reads TGTGCCAGTAGTTTTGGGGGCGCGAGGAACACTGAAGCTTTCTTT. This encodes CASSFGGARNTEAFF.

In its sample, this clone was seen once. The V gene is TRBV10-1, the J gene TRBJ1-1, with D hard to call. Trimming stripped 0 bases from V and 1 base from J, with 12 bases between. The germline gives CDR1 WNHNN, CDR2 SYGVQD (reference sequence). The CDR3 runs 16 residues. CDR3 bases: TGCGCCAGCAGTGAGTCGAAGGCAGGAAAGAACACTGAAGCTTTCTTT. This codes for CASSESKAGKNTEAFF.

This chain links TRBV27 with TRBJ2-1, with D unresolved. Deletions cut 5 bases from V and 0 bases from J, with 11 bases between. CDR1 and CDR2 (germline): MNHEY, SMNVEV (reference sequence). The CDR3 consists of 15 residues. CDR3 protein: CASSLKPSSYNEQFF. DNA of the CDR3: TGTGCCAGCAGTCTAAAGCCGAGCTCCTACAATGAGCAGTTCTTC.

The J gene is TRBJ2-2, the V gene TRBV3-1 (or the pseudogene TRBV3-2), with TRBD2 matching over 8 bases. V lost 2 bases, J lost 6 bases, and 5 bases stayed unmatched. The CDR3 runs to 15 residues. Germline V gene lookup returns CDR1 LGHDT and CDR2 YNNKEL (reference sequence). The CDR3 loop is CASSQIGAGAGELFF. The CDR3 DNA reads TGTGCCAGCAGCCAAATTGGAGCGGGAGCCGGGGAGCTGTTTTTT.

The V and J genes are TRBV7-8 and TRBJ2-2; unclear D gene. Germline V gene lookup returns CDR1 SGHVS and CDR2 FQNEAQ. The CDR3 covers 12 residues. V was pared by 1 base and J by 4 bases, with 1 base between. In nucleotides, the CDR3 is TGTGCCAGCAGCTTAGTCACCGGGGAGCTGTTTTTT. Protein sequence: CASSLVTGELFF.

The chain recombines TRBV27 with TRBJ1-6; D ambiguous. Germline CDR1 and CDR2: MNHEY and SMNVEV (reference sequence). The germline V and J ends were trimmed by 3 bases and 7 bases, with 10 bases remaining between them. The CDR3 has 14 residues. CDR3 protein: CASSFSSENSPLHF. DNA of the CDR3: TGTGCCAGCAGTTTTAGTTCCGAAAATTCACCCCTCCACTTT.

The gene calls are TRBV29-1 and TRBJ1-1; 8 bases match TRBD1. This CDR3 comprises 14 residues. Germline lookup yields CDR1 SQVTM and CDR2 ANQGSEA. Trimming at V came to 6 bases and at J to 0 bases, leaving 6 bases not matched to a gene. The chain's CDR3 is CSVKQGVVNTEAFF. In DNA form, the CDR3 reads TGCAGCGTGAAACAGGGGGTAGTGAACACTGAAGCTTTCTTT.

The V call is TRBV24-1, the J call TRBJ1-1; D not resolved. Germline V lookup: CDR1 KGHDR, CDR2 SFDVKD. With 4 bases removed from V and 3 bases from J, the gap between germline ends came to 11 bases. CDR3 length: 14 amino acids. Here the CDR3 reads CATSDDTSDTEAFF. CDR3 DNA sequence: TGTGCCACCAGTGACGACACCTCAGACACTGAAGCTTTCTTT.

The CDR3 spells CASSSGQSYEQYF. The DNA for the CDR3 is TGTGCCAGCAGCTCCGGACAGTCCTACGAGCAGTACTTC. The V and J genes are TRBV5-5 and TRBJ2-7; D possibly corresponds to TRBD1 (6 bases). Germline CDR1 reads SGHKS; CDR2 reads YYEKEE (reference sequence). V lost 3 bases and J 1 base, leaving 8 bases between the germline ends. The CDR3 is 13 amino acids.

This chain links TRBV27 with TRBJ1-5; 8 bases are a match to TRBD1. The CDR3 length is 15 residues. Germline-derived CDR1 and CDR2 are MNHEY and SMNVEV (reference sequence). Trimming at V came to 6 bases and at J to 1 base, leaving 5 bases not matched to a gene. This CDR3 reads CASSPQGASNQPQHF. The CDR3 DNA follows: TGTGCCAGCAGCCCTCAGGGGGCGAGCAATCAGCCCCAGCATTTT.

The CDR3 sequence: CASSADRDRGGISYGYTF. The CDR3 DNA is TGTGCCAGCAGCGCGGACCGGGACAGGGGAGGAATAAGCTATGGCTACACCTTC. The gene calls are TRBV7-8 and TRBJ1-2; 10 bases match TRBD1. Per the germline V gene, CDR1 is SGHVS and CDR2 is FQNEAQ. V lost 5 bases and J lost 4; bases outside the gene matches: 16. The CDR3 is made up of 18 amino acids.

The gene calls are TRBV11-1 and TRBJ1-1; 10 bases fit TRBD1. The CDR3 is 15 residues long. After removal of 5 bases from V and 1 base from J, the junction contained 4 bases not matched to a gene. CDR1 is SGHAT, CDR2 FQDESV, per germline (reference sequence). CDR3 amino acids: CASSRRTGGNTEAFF. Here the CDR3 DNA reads TGTGCCAGCAGCCGTCGGACAGGGGGGAACACTGAAGCTTTCTTT.

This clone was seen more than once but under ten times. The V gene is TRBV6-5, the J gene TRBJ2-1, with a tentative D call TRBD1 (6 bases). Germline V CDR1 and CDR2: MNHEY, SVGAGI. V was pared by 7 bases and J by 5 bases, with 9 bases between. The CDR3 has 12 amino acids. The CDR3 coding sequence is TGTGCCAGCAAGCCAGGGGACAATGAGCAGTTCTTC. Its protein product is CASKPGDNEQFF.

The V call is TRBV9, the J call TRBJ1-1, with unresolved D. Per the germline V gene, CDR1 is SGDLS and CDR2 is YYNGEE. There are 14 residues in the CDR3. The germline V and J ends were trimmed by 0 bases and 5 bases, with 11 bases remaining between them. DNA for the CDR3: TGTGCCAGCAGCGTAGGTGGCAGAGGTACTGAAGCTTTCTTT. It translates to CASSVGGRGTEAFF.

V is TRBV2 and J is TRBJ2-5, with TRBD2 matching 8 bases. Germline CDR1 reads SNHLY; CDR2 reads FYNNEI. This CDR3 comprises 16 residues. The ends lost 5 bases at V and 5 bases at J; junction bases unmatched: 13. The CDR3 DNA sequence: TGTGCCAGCAGTTGGGAGTCCCGGGGGGGCCGTGAGACCCAGTACTTC. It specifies CASSWESRGGRETQYF. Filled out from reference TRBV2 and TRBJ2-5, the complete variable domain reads EPEVTQTPSHQVTQMGQEVILRCVPISNHLYFYWYRQILGQKVEFLVSFYNNEISEKSEIFDDQFSVERPDGSNFTLKIRSTKLEDSAMYFCASSWESRGGRETQYFGPGTRLLVL.

CDR3 in amino acids: CASSPWVQVELFF. The CDR3 nucleotides are TGTGCCAGCAGTCCTTGGGTGCAGGTGGAGCTGTTTTTT. This rearrangement joins TRBV12-3 or TRBV12-4 to TRBJ2-2; no clear D. Trimming removed 5 bases at V and 10 bases at J, with 14 bases between. The CDR3 runs 13 residues.